Sequencing of this TCR beta chain was carried out in a study of blood T cell repertoires in COVID-19. Turning to the study itself: PBMCs, B-cell-depleted T cells, or T cells were the source of the cDNA or gDNA that made up the material.

The ends lost 1 base at V and 2 bases at J; junction bases unmatched: 6. The CDR3 contains 16 residues. From germline, CDR1 is SEHNR and CDR2 FQNEAQ (reference sequence). TCRdb's copy holds only in-frame clones and misses some; the assay was immunoSEQ multiplex PCR. The sample has about 260,000 clones, roughly 86% seen once. This clonotype was obtained from a man in his forties or fifties who had recovered from COVID-19. The chain links TRBV7-9 to TRBJ1-2; 8 bases agree with TRBD1. The source material was peripheral blood. The CDR3 sequence is CASSLGSGQGNYGYTF. In DNA form, the CDR3 reads TGTGCCAGCAGCTTAGGGAGTGGACAGGGCAACTATGGCTACACCTTC.